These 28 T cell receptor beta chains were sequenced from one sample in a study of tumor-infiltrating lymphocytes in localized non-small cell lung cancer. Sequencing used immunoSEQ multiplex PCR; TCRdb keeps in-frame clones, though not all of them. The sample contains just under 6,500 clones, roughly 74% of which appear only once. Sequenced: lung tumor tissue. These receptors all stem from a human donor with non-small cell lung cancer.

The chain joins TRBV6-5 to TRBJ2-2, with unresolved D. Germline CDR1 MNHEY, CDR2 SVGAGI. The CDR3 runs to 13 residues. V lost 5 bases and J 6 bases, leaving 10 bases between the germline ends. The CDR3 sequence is CASSPQFPGELFF. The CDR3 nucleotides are TGTGCCAGCAGTCCCCAGTTCCCCGGGGAGCTGTTTTTT.

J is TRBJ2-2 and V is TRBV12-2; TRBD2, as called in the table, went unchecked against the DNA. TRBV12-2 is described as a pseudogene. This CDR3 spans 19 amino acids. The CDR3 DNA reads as TGTGCAAGTCGCTTAGAGGGACTAGCGGGAGGGTGGGACACCGGGGAGCTGTTTTTT. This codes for CASRLEGLAGGWDTGELFF.

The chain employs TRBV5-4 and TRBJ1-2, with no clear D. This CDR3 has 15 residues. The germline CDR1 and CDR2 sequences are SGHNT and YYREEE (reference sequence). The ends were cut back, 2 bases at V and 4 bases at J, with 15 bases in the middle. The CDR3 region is CASSLGRGGSYGYTF. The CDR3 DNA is TGTGCCAGCAGCTTAGGTCGTGGAGGGAGCTATGGCTACACCTTC.

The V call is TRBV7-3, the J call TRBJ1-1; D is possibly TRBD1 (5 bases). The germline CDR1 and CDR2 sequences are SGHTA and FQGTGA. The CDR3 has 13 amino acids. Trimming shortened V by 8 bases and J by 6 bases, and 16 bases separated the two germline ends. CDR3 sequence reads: CASARGGGAEAFF. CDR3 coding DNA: TGTGCCAGCGCCCGGGGTGGAGGGGCTGAAGCTTTCTTT.

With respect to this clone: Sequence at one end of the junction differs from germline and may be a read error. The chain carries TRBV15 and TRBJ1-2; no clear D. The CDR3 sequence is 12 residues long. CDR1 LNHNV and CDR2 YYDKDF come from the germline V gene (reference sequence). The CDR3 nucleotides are TGTGCCACCAGCGGAGAGAAGTATGGCTACACCTTC. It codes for CATSGEKYGYTF.

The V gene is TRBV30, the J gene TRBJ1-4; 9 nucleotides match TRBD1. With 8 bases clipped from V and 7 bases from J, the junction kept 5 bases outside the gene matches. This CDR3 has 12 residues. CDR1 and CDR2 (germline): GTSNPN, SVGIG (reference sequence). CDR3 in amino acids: CAGRDRAEKLFF. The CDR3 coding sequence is TGTGCCGGCCGGGACAGGGCTGAAAAACTGTTTTTT.

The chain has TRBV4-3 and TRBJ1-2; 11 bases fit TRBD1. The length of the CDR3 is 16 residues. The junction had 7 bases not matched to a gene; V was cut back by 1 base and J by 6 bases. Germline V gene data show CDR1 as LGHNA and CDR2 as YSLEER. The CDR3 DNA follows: TGCGCCAGCAGCCAAGGACGGACAGGGGGCCTGCATGGCTACACCTTC. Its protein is CASSQGRTGGLHGYTF.

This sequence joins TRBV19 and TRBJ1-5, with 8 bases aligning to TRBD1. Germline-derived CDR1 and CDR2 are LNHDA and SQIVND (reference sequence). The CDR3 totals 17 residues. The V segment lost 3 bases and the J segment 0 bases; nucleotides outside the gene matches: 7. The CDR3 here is CASSMSGTGNSNQPQHF. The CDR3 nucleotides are TGTGCCAGTAGTATGTCCGGGACAGGTAATAGCAATCAGCCCCAGCATTTT.

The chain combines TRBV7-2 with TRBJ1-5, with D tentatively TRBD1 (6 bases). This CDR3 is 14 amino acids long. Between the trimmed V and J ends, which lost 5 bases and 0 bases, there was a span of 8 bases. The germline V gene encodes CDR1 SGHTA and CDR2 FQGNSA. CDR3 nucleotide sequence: TGTGCCAGCAGCAGGACAGTTAGCAATCAGCCCCAGCATTTT. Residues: CASSRTVSNQPQHF. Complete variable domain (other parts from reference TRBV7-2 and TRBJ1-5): GAGVSQSPSNKVTEKGKDVELRCDPISGHTALYWYRQSLGQGLEFLIYFQGNSAPDKSGLPSDRFSAERTGGSVSTLTIQRTQQEDSAVYLCASSRTVSNQPQHFGDGTRLSIL.

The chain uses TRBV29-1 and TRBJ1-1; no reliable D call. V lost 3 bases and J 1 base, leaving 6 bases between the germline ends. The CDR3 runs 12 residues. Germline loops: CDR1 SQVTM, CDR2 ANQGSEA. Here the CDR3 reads CSVEFTNTEAFF. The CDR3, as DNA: TGCAGCGTTGAGTTCACGAACACTGAAGCTTTCTTT.

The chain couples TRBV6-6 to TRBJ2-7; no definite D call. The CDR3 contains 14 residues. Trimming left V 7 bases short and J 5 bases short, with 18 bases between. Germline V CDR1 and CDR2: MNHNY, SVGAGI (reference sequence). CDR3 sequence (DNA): TGTGCCAGCATCCCTAGTTCCCGGGCGCACGAGCAGTACTTC. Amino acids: CASIPSSRAHEQYF.

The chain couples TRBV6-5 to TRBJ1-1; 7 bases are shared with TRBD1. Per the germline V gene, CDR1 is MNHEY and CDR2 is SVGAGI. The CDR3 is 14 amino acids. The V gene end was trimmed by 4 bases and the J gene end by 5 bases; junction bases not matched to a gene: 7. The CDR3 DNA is TGTGCCAGCAGTTTCTACAGGGGTTGGACTGAAGCTTTCTTT. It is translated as CASSFYRGWTEAFF.

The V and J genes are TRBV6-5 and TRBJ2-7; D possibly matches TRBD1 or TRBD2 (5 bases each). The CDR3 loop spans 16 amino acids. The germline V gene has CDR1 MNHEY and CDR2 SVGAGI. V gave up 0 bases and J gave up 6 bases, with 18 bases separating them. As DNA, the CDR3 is TGTGCCAGCAGTTACTCGCCTGGGGGAAGTCTATTCGAGCAGTACTTC. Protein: CASSYSPGGSLFEQYF.

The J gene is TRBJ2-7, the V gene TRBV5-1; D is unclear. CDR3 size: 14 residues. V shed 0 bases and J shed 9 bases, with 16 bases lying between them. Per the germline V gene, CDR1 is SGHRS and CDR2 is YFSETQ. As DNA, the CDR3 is TGCGCCAGCAGCTTGGAGGGAAGTACTACGGGGCAGTACGTC. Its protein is CASSLEGSTTGQYV.

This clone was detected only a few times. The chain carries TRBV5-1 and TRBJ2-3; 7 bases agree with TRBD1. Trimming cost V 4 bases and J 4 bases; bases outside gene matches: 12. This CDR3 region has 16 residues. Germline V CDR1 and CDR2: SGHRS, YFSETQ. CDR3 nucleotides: TGCGCCAGCAGCACACAAGGGGGCGTAAAGTCAGATACGCAGTATTTT. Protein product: CASSTQGGVKSDTQYF. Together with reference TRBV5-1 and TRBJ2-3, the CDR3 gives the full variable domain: KAGVTQTPRYLIKTRGQQVTLSCSPISGHRSVSWYQQTPGQGLQFLFEYFSETQRNKGNFPGRFSGRQFSNSRSEMNVSTLELGDSALYLCASSTQGGVKSDTQYFGPGTRLTVL.

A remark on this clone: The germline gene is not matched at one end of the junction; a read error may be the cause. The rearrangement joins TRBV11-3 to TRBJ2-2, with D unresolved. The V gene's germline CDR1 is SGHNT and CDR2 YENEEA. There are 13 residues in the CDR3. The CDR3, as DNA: TGTGCCACCAGCTCCTCAGAGGCCGGGGAGCTGTTTTTT. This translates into CATSSSEAGELFF.

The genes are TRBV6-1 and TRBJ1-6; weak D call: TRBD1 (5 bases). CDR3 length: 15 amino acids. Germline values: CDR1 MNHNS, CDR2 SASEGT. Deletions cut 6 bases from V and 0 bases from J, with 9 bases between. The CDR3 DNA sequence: TGTGCCAGCAGCGCAGGGAGCTCCTATAATTCACCCCTCCACTTT. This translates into CASSAGSSYNSPLHF.

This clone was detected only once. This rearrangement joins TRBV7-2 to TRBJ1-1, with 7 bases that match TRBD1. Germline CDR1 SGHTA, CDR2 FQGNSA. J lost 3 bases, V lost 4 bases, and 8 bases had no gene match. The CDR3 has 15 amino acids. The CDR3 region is CASSSQTGRDTEAFF. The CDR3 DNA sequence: TGTGCCAGCAGCTCTCAGACAGGGCGGGACACTGAAGCTTTCTTT.

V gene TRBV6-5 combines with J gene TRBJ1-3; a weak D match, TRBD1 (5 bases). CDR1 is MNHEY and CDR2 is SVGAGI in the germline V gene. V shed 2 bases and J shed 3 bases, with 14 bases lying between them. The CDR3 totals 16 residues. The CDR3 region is CASSYLAGASGNTIYF. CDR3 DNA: TGTGCCAGCAGTTACCTCGCTGGGGCCAGTGGAAACACCATATATTTT.

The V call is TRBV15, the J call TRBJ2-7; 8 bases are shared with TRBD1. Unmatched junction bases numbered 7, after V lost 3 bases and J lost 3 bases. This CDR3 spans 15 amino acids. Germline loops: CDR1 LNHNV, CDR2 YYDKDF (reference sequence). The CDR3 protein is CATSRGTGSNYEQYF. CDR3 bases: TGTGCCACCAGCAGGGGGACAGGATCGAACTACGAGCAGTACTTC.

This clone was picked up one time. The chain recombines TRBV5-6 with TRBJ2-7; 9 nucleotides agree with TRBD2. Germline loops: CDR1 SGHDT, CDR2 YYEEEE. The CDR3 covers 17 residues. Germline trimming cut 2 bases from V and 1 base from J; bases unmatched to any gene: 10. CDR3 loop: CASSLRLAGIESYEQYF. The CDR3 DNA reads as TGTGCCAGCAGCTTAAGGCTAGCGGGAATCGAGTCCTACGAGCAGTACTTC. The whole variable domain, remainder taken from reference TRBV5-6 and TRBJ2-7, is DAGVTQSPTHLIKTRGQQVTLRCSPKSGHDTVSWYQQALGQGPQFIFQYYEEEERQRGNFPDRFSGHQFPNYSSELNVNALLLGDSALYLCASSLRLAGIESYEQYFGPGTRLTVT.

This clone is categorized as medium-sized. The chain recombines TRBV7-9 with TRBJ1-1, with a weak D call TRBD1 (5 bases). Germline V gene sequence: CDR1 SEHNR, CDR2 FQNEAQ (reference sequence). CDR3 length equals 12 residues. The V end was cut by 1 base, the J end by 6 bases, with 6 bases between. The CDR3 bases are TGTGCCAGCAGCTTAGGCAGGGCTGAAGCTTTCTTT. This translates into CASSLGRAEAFF. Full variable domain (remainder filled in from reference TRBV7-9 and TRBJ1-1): DTGVSQNPRHKITKRGQNVTFRCDPISEHNRLYWYRQTLGQGPEFLTYFQNEAQLEKSRLLSDRFSAERPKGSFSTLEIQRTEQGDSAMYLCASSLGRAEAFFGQGTRLTVV.

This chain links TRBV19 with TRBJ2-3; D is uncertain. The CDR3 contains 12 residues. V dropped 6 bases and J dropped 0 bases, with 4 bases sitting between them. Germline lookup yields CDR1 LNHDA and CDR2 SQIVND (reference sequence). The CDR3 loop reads CASSGSTDTQYF. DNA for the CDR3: TGTGCCAGTAGCGGGAGCACAGATACGCAGTATTTT. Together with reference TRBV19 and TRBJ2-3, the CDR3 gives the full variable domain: DGGITQSPKYLFRKEGQNVTLSCEQNLNHDAMYWYRQDPGQGLRLIYYSQIVNDFQKGDIAEGYSVSREKKESFPLTVTSAQKNPTAFYLCASSGSTDTQYFGPGTRLTVL.

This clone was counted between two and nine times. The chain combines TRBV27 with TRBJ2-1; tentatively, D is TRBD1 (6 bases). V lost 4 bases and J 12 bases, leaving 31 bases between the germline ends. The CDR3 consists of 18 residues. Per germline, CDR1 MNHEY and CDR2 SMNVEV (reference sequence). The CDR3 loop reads CASSSVRGTTEDAGGQFF. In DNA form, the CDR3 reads TGTGCCAGCAGTTCAGTTAGGGGGACGACAGAGGATGCAGGTGGGCAGTTCTTC.

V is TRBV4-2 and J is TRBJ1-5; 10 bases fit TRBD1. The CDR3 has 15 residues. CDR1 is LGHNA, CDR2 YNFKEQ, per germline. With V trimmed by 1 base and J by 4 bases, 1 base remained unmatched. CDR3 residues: CASSQVDRGNQPQHF. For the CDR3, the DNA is TGTGCCAGCAGCCAAGTGGACAGGGGGAATCAGCCCCAGCATTTT.

The CDR3 DNA follows: TGTGCCAGTAGTCCCTTCGGGGGAGTTGCCGGAAACACCATATATTTT. Its translation is CASSPFGGVAGNTIYF. The rearrangement uses TRBV19 and TRBJ1-3; TRBD1 is a possible D gene (5 bases). This CDR3 contains 16 residues. Deletions cut 5 bases from V and 4 bases from J, with 18 bases between. The germline CDR1 and CDR2 sequences are LNHDA and SQIVND (reference sequence).

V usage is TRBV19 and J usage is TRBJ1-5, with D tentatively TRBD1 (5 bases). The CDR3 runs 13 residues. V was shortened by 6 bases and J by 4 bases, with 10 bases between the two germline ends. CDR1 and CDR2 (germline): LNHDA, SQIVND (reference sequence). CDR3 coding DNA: TGTGCCAGTAGACGGGACGTTAATCAGCCCCAGCATTTT. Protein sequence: CASRRDVNQPQHF. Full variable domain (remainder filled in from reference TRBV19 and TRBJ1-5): DGGITQSPKYLFRKEGQNVTLSCEQNLNHDAMYWYRQDPGQGLRLIYYSQIVNDFQKGDIAEGYSVSREKKESFPLTVTSAQKNPTAFYLCASRRDVNQPQHFGDGTRLSIL.

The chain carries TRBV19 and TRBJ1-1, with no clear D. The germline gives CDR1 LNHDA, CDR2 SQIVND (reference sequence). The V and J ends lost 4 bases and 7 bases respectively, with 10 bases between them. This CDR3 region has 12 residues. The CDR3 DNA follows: TGTGCCAGTAGTAGGATAAGGGATGAAGCTTTCTTT. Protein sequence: CASSRIRDEAFF. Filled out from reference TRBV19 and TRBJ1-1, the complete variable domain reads DGGITQSPKYLFRKEGQNVTLSCEQNLNHDAMYWYRQDPGQGLRLIYYSQIVNDFQKGDIAEGYSVSREKKESFPLTVTSAQKNPTAFYLCASSRIRDEAFFGQGTRLTVV.